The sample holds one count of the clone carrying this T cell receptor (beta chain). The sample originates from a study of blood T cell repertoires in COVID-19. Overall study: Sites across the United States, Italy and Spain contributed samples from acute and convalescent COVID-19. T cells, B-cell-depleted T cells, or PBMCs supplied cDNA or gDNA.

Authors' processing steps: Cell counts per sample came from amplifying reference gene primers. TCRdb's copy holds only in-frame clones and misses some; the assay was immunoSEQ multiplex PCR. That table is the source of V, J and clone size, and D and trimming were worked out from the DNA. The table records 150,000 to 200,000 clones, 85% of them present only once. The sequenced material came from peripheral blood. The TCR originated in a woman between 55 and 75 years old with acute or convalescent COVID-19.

The CDR3 is CASSPLAGAAGETQYF. The CDR3 nucleotides read TGTGCCAGTAGTCCCTTAGCGGGTGCCGCTGGCGAGACCCAGTACTTC. The chain carries TRBV19 and TRBJ2-5; TRBD2 matches 7 bases. The CDR3 is 16 amino acids. V trimming: 5 bases; J trimming: 5 bases; junction bases outside the gene matches: 14. Germline values: CDR1 LNHDA, CDR2 SQIVND (reference sequence).